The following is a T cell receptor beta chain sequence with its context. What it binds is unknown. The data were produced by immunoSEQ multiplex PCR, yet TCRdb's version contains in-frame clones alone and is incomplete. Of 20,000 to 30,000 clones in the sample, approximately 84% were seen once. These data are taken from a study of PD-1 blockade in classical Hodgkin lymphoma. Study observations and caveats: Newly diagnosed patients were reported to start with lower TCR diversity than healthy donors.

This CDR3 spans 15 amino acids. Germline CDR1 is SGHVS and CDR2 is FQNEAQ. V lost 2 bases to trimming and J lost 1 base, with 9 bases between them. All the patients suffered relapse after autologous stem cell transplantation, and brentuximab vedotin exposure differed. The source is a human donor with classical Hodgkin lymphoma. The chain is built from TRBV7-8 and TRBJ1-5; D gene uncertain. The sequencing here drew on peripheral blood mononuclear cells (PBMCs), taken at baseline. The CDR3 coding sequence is TGTGCCAGCAGCTTAACTGGGGTAAGCAATCAGCCCCAGCATTTT. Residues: CASSLTGVSNQPQHF.